This T cell receptor (beta chain) emerged from a study of blood T cell repertoires in COVID-19. Study background: Both acute and convalescent COVID-19 samples were obtained from the United States, Italy and Spain. T cells, B-cell-depleted T cells, or PBMCs supplied cDNA or gDNA.

Per the original methods: The authors estimated nucleated cell counts from reference gene primer amplification. Using immunoSEQ multiplex PCR, the repertoire was profiled, and TCRdb retains in-frame clones only, with some absent. From that table come the V and J calls and clone size; the DNA was used to work out D and trimming. The sample consists of tens of thousands of clones, 75% to 85% of them appearing once. On this clone itself: Its ends do not fully match the called genes, so a read error is possible.

The CDR3 extends over 15 amino acids. Germline lookup yields CDR1 LGHDT and CDR2 YNNKEL (reference sequence). Sequencing was carried out using peripheral blood. This TCR was recovered from a woman at least 80 years old with acute or convalescent COVID-19. J is TRBJ2-5 and V is TRBV3-1 (or the pseudogene TRBV3-2), with 8 bases that match TRBD2. The CDR3 loop reads CASSPPWGGGPPVDF. The CDR3 DNA sequence: TGTGCCAGCAGCCCCCCGTGGGGCGGGGGGCCGCCTGTCGACTTC.